The 5 T cell receptor beta chains in this list originate from one sample, sequenced in a study of blood T cell repertoires in COVID-19. TCRdb's table, derived via immunoSEQ multiplex PCR, lists solely in-frame clones and lacks some. Here the sample spans 100,000 or so clones, around 89% being singletons. The specimen sequenced was peripheral blood. The receptors here all came from a woman at least 80 years old with acute or convalescent COVID-19.

This clone was found once. This chain uses TRBV10-3 with TRBJ2-7, with 7 bases lining up with TRBD1. The CDR3 loop spans 11 amino acids. Per the germline V gene, CDR1 is ENHRY and CDR2 is SYGVKD. Germline trimming cut 4 bases from V and 6 bases from J; bases unmatched to any gene: 0. CDR3 nucleotide sequence: TGTGCCATCAGTGGACAGGGCGAGCAGTACTTC. Translation gives CAISGQGEQYF.

The chain carries TRBV10-3 and TRBJ1-2, with D perhaps TRBD1 (5 bases). There are 12 residues in the CDR3. Trimming removed 6 bases at V and 6 bases at J, with 11 bases between. Germline values: CDR1 ENHRY, CDR2 SYGVKD. The CDR3 nucleotides read TGTGCCATCAGGGGCTGGGGCCATGGCTACACCTTC. Protein product: CAIRGWGHGYTF.

A single count supports this clone. The CDR3 spells CSDIDSTEAFF. The CDR3 coding sequence is TGCAGCGATATTGACAGCACTGAAGCTTTCTTT. The chain recombines TRBV29-1 with TRBJ1-1, with a weak D call TRBD1 (5 bases). There are 11 residues in the CDR3. Germline V gene sequence: CDR1 SQVTM, CDR2 ANQGSEA. V dropped 7 bases and J dropped 4 bases, with 10 bases sitting between them.

The V call is TRBV4-1, the J call TRBJ2-6; D is possibly TRBD1 (5 bases). Germline V gene sequence: CDR1 MGHRA, CDR2 YSYEKL. V lost 2 bases to trimming and J lost 4 bases, with 9 bases between them. The CDR3 spans 15 residues. CDR3 loop: CASSQQGTGANVLTF. CDR3 DNA sequence: TGCGCCAGCAGCCAACAGGGTACCGGGGCCAACGTCCTGACTTTC.

This clone was seen a few times. The chain employs TRBV11-2 and TRBJ2-7; a possible D gene is TRBD2 (7 bases). CDR1 and CDR2 from the germline V gene are SGHAT and FQNNGV. V dropped 4 bases and J dropped 5 bases, with 15 bases sitting between them. The CDR3 sequence is 14 residues long. The CDR3 region is CASSSSRGGDEQYF. Here the CDR3 DNA reads TGTGCCAGCAGCTCCAGTAGGGGGGGCGACGAGCAGTACTTC. Complete variable domain (other parts from reference TRBV11-2 and TRBJ2-7): EAGVAQSPRYKIIEKRQSVAFWCNPISGHATLYWYQQILGQGPKLLIQFQNNGVVDDSQLPKDRFSAERLKGVDSTLKIQPAKLEDSAVYLCASSSSRGGDEQYFGPGTRLTVT.